This T cell receptor (beta chain) is from a study of CD8 T cells in ankylosing spondylitis. The study, taken as a whole, reports: Matched synovial fluid from ankylosing spondylitis patients was reported to be enriched for disease-linked clones. Among TCR beta sequences, a motif of eight highly homologous variants appeared characteristic of ankylosing spondylitis blood. Prior literature has documented some motif variants in synovial fluid and blood from reactive arthritis.

In its sample, this clonotype was seen many times. Its antigen is currently unknown. Germline V gene lookup returns CDR1 SGHAT and CDR2 FQDESV (reference sequence). Trimming removed 2 bases from V and 1 base from J; junction bases left unmatched: 7. CDR3 size: 16 residues. Using quantitative 5'-RACE with molecular barcodes, the authors made TCR beta libraries. Each CDR3 protein is one row after TCRdb ran MiXCR on the 5' RACE reads. The sample lists 100,000 to 150,000 distinct CDR3 sequences; around 7% were seen once. V usage is TRBV11-1 and J usage is TRBJ2-5; 7 bases map to TRBD2. The TCR originated in a male donor with ankylosing spondylitis or in good health (not recorded which). The source material was blood, either unsorted or a sorted T cell fraction (not recorded which). CDR3 coding DNA: TGTGCCAGCAGCTTACAGCGGGGTGGGGTCCAAGAGACCCAGTACTTC. It specifies CASSLQRGGVQETQYF.